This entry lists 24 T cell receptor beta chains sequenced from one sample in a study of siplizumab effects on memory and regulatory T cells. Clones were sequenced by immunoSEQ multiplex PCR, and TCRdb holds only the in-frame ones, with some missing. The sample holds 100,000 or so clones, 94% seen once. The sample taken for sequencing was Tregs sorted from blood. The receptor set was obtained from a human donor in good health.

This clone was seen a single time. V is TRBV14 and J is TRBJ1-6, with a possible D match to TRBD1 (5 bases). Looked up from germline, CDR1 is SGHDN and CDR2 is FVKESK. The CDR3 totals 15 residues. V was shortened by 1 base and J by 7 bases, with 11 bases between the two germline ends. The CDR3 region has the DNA TGTGCCAGCAGCCAAGGGGCAGGGAGAAATTCACCCCTCCACTTT. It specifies CASSQGAGRNSPLHF.

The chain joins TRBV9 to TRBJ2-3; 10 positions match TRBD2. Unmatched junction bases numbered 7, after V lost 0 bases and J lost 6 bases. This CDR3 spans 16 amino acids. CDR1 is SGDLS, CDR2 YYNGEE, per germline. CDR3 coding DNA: TGTGCCAGCAGCGTAGATCTAGCGGGGGTATCGGATACGCAGTATTTT. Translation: CASSVDLAGVSDTQYF.

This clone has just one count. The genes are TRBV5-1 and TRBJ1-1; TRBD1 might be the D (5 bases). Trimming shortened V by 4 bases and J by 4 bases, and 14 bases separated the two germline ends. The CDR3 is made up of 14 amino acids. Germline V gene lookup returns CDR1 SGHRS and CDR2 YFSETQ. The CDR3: CASSPTRVGTEAFF. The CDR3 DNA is TGCGCCAGCAGCCCTACCAGGGTTGGCACTGAAGCTTTCTTT.

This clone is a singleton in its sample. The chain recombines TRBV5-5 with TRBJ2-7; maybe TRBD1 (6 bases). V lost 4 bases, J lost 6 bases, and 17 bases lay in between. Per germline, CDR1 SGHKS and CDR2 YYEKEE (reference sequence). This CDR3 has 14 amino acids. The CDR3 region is CASSSTGTRLEQYF. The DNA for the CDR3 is TGTGCCAGCAGCAGCACCGGGACACGCCTCGAGCAGTACTTC.

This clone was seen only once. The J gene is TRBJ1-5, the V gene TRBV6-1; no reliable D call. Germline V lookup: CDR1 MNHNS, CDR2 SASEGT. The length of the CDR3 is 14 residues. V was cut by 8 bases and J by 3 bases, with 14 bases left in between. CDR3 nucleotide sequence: TGTGCCAGCGATCGGGCGAGAAACAATCAGCCCCAGCATTTT. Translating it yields CASDRARNNQPQHF.

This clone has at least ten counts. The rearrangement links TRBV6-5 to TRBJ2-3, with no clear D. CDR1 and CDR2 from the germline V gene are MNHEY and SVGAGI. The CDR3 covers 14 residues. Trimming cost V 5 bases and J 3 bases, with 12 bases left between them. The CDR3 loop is CASSLTSGTDTQYF. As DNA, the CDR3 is TGTGCCAGCAGTCTAACCTCCGGGACAGATACGCAGTATTTT.

CDR3 loop: CASSPRTAGANVLTF. As DNA, the CDR3 is TGTGCCAGCAGCCCCCGGACAGCTGGGGCCAACGTCCTGACTTTC. This rearrangement joins TRBV28 to TRBJ2-6; TRBD1 is a possible D gene (6 bases). V lost 6 bases and J lost 2, with 11 bases in between. Germline loops: CDR1 MDHEN, CDR2 SYDVKM. The CDR3 has 15 amino acids. The full variable domain, with the rest looked up from reference TRBV28 and TRBJ2-6, is DVKVTQSSRYLVKRTGEKVFLECVQDMDHENMFWYRQDPGLGLRLIYFSYDVKMKEKGDIPEGYSVSREKKERFSLILESASTNQTSMYLCASSPRTAGANVLTFGAGSRLTVL.

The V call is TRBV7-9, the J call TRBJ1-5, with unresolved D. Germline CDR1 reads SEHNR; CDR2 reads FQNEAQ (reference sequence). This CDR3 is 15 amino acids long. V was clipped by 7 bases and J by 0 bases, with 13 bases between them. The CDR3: CASNLKEYSNQPQHF. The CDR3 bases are TGTGCCAGCAACCTTAAAGAGTATAGCAATCAGCCCCAGCATTTT.

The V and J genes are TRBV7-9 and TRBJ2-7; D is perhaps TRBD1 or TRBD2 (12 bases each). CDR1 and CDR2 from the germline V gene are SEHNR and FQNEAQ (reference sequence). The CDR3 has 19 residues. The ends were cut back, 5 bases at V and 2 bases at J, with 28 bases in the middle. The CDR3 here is CASSPGTGGGLAGTYEQYF. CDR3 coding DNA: TGTGCCAGCAGCCCGGGGACAGGGGGCGGACTAGCGGGGACCTACGAGCAGTACTTC.

The CDR3 sequence is CASSRGSGDQPQHF. DNA for the CDR3: TGTGCCAGCAGCCGGGGGTCAGGGGATCAGCCCCAGCATTTT. The chain is built from TRBV7-9 and TRBJ1-5, with D perhaps TRBD1 (6 bases). This CDR3 spans 14 amino acids. Germline CDR1 reads SEHNR; CDR2 reads FQNEAQ (reference sequence). V lost 5 bases to trimming and J lost 5 bases, with 13 bases between them.

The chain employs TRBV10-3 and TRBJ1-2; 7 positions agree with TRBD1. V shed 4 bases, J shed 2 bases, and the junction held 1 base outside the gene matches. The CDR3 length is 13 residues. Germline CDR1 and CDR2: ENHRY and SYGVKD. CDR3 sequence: CAISGQGNYGYTF. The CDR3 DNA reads TGTGCCATCAGTGGACAGGGAAACTATGGCTACACCTTC.

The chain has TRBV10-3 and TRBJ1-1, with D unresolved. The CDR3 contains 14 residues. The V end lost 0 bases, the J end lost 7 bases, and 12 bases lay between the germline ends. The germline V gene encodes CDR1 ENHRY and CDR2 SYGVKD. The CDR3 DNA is TGTGCCATCAGTGAGTCCGGCCCGGCAGGTGAAGCTTTCTTT. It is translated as CAISESGPAGEAFF.

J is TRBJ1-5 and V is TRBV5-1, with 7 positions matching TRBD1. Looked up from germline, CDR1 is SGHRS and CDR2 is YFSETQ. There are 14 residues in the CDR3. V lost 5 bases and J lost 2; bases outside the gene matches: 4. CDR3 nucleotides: TGCGCCAGCAGGCCCACAGGGGGCAATCAGCCCCAGCATTTT. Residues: CASRPTGGNQPQHF.

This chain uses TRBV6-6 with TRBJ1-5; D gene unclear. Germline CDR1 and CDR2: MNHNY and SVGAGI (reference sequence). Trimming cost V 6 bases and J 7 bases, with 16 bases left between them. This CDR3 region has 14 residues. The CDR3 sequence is CASSPSGSGQPQHF. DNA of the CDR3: TGTGCCAGCAGCCCCAGCGGGTCCGGGCAGCCCCAGCATTTT.

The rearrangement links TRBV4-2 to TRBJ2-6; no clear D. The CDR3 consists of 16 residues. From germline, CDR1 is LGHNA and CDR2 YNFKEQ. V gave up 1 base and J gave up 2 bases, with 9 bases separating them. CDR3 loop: CASSQGVVAGANVLTF. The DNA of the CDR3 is TGTGCCAGCAGCCAAGGGGTGGTGGCTGGGGCCAACGTCCTGACTTTC.

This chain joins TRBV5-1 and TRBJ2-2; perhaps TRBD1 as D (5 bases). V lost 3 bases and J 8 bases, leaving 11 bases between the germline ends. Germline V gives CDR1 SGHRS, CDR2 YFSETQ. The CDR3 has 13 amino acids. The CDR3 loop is CASSWQGAGELFF. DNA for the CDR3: TGCGCCAGCAGCTGGCAGGGCGCAGGGGAGCTGTTTTTT. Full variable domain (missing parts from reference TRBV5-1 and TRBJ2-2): KAGVTQTPRYLIKTRGQQVTLSCSPISGHRSVSWYQQTPGQGLQFLFEYFSETQRNKGNFPGRFSGRQFSNSRSEMNVSTLELGDSALYLCASSWQGAGELFFGEGSRLTVL.

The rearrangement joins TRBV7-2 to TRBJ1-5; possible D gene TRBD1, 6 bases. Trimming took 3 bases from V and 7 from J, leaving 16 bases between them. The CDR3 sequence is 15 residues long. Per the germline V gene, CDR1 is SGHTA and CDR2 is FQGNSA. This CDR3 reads CASSLGTMGSQPQHF. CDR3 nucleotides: TGTGCCAGCAGCTTGGGGACAATGGGGTCACAGCCCCAGCATTTT.

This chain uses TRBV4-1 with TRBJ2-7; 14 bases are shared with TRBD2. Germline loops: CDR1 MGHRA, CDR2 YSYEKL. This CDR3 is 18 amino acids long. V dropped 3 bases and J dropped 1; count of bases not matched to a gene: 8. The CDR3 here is CASSQTGTSGSLSYEQYF. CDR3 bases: TGCGCCAGCAGCCAGACCGGGACTAGCGGGAGTTTATCCTACGAGCAGTACTTC.

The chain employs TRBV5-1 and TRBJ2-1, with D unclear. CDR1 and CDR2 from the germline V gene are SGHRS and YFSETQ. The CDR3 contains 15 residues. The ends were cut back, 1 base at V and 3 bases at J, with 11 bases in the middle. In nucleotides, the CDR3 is TGCGCCAGCAGCTTGAACAGAGGCCTCTACAATGAGCAGTTCTTC. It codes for CASSLNRGLYNEQFF. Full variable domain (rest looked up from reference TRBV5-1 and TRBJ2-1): KAGVTQTPRYLIKTRGQQVTLSCSPISGHRSVSWYQQTPGQGLQFLFEYFSETQRNKGNFPGRFSGRQFSNSRSEMNVSTLELGDSALYLCASSLNRGLYNEQFFGPGTRLTVL.

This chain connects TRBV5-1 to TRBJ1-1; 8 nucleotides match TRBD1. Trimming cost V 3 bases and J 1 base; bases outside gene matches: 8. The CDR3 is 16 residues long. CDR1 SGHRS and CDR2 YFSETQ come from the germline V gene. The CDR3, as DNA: TGCGCCAGCAGCTCGGGGAGTGACAGGGGGAACACTGAAGCTTTCTTT. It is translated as CASSSGSDRGNTEAFF.

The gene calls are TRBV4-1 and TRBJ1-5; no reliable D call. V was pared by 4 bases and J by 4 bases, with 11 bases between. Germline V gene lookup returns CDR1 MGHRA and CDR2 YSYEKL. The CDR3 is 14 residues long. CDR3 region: CASSRGGINQPQHF. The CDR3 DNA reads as TGCGCCAGCAGCCGAGGAGGGATTAATCAGCCCCAGCATTTT.

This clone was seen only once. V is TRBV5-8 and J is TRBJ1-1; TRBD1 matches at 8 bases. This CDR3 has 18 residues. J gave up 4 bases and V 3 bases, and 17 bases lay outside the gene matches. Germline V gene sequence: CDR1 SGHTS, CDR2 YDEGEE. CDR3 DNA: TGTGCCAGCAGCTCTTCCACCCGGACAGGGACTTTTCGCACTGAAGCTTTCTTT. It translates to CASSSSTRTGTFRTEAFF. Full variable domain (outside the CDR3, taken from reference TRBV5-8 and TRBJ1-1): EAGVTQSPTHLIKTRGQQATLRCSPISGHTSVYWYQQALGLGLQFLLWYDEGEERNRGNFPPRFSGRQFPNYSSELNVNALELEDSALYLCASSSSTRTGTFRTEAFFGQGTRLTVV.

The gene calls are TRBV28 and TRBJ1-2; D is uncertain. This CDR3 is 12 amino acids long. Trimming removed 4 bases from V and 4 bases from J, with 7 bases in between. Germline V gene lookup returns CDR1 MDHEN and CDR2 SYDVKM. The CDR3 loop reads CASSYSLYGYTF. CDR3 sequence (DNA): TGTGCCAGCAGTTACAGCCTCTATGGCTACACCTTC.

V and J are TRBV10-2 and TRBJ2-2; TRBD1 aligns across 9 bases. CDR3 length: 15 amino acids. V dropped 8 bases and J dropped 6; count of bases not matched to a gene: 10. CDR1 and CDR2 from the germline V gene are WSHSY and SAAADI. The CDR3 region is CASSTGTGIAGELFF. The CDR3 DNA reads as TGCGCCAGCTCAACCGGGACAGGGATCGCCGGGGAGCTGTTTTTT.